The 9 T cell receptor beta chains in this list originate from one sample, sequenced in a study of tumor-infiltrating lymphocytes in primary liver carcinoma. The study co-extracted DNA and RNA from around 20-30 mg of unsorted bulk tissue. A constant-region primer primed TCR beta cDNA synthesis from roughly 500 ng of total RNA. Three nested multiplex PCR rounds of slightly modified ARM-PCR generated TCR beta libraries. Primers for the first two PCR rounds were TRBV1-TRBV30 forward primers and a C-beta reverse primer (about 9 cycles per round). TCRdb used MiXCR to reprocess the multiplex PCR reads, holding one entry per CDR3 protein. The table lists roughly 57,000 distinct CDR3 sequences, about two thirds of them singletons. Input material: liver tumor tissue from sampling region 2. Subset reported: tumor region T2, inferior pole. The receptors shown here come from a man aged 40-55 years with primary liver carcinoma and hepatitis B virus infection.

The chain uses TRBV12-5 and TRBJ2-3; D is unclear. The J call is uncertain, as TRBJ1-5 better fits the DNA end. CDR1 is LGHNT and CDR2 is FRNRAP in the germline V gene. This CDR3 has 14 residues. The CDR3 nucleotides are TGTGCTAGTGCCGACCAACTAGGAGTACATACACAGCATTTT. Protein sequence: CASADQLGVHTQHF.

In nucleotides, the CDR3 is TGTGCCAGCAGCGTAGGGCCCTCAGGAGATAATTCACCCCTCCACTTT. Protein sequence: CASSVGPSGDNSPLHF. The chain is built from TRBV9 and TRBJ1-6, with unresolved D. The CDR3 is made up of 16 amino acids. Germline lookup yields CDR1 SGDLS and CDR2 YYNGEE. The V end lost 0 bases, the J end lost 5 bases, and 12 bases lay between the germline ends.

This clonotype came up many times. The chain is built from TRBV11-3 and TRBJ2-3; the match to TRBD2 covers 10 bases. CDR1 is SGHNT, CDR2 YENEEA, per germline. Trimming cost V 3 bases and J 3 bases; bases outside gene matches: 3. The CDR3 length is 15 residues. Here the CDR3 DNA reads TGTGCCAGCAGCTTTAGCGGGAGGCGGACAGATACGCAGTATTTT. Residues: CASSFSGRRTDTQYF.

The CDR3 sequence is CASSLGGQGRHQPQHF. The CDR3 coding sequence is TGTGCCAGCAGCTTGGGGGGACAGGGGAGGCATCAGCCCCAGCATTTT. The chain employs TRBV5-6 and TRBJ1-5, with 10 bases lining up with TRBD1. Germline V gives CDR1 SGHDT, CDR2 YYEEEE. The V and J ends lost 0 bases and 5 bases, in that order; junction bases with no gene match: 5. The CDR3 extends over 16 amino acids.

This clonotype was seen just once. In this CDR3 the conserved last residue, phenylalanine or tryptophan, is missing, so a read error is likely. The CDR3 region has the DNA TGTGCCTGGCGTCCCAGCGGGAACAATGAGCAGTTCCTC. The encoded protein is CAWRPSGNNEQFL. The chain is built from TRBV30 and TRBJ2-1; TRBD2 aligns across 7 bases. CDR1 is GTSNPN, CDR2 SVGIG, per germline (reference sequence). This CDR3 region has 13 residues. Germline trimming cut 5 bases from V and 5 bases from J; bases unmatched to any gene: 6.

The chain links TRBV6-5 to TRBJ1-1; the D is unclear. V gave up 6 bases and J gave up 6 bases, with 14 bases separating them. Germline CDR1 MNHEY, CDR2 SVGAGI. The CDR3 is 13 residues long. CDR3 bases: TGTGCCAGCAGGAGCCTCGTTGCCCCTGAAGCTTTCTTT. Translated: CASRSLVAPEAFF.

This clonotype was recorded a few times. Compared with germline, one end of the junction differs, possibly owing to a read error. CDR3 sequence: CASSNQWQEETLYF. The CDR3 DNA reads TGTGCCAGCAGTAACCAATGGCAGGAAGAGACCCTGTACTTC. The rearrangement joins TRBV6-6 to TRBJ2-5, with no clear D. This CDR3 is 14 amino acids long. Germline V gene data show CDR1 as MNHNY and CDR2 as SVGAGI (reference sequence).

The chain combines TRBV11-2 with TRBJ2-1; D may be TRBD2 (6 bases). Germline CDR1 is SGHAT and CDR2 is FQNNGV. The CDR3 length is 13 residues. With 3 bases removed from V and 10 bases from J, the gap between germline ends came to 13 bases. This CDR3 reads CASSFGGVTEQFF. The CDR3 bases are TGTGCCAGCAGCTTCGGAGGGGTTACCGAGCAGTTCTTC.

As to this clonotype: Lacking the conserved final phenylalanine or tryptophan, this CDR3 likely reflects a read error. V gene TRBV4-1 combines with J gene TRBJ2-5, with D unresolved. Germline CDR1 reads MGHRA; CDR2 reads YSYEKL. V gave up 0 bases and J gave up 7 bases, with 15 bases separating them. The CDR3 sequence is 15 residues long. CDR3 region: CASSQDYLASWTQYI. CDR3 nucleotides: TGCGCCAGCAGCCAAGATTATCTGGCATCCTGGACCCAGTACATC.